This is a list of T cell receptor beta chains from one sample in a study of post-analysis software for immune sequencing data. TCRdb used MiXCR to reprocess the PCR reads, holding one entry per CDR3 protein. The sample has about 820,000 distinct CDR3 sequences, under 70% seen once; the top ten hold approximately 4.2%. The sequenced material came from blood. The source is a girl aged 5-17 years with multiple sclerosis. Each CDR3 is given with its conserved first and last residue. The order of the fields is D gene, V gene, CDR3 protein. D genes are given only for firm matches.

D gene: .
V gene: TRBV9
CDR3 protein: CAGSVVAAHNEQFF

D gene: TRBD2
V gene: TRBV6-6
CDR3 protein: CASSPEGGKPKNIQYF

D gene: .
V gene: TRBV29-1
CDR3 protein: CSVGGENNEKLFF

D gene: TRBD2
V gene: TRBV29-1
CDR3 protein: CSVEGASGRAPETQYF

D gene: TRBD1
V gene: TRBV6-5
CDR3 protein: CASSSGTGRGYTF

D gene: TRBD1
V gene: TRBV20-1
CDR3 protein: CSASGTGHGETQYF

D gene: .
V gene: TRBV3-1
CDR3 protein: CASSQDWTDEQYF

D gene: .
V gene: TRBV2
CDR3 protein: CASSEVDPRDVSSGANVLTF

D gene: TRBD1
V gene: TRBV6-5
CDR3 protein: CASSRTGRSYNEQFF

D gene: .
V gene: TRBV14
CDR3 protein: CASSDKTTYSYNEQFF

D gene: TRBD2
V gene: TRBV6-1
CDR3 protein: CAVHSRGSPFEQYF

D gene: .
V gene: TRBV10-3
CDR3 protein: CAISGPGTKSEQYF

D gene: .
V gene: TRBV12-3/TRBV12-4
CDR3 protein: CASSTGTRNTEAFF

D gene: .
V gene: TRBV20-1
CDR3 protein: CSARNSPSSYEQYF

D gene: .
V gene: TRBV12-5
CDR3 protein: CASGLGVGSLLYGYTF

D gene: .
V gene: TRBV7-8
CDR3 protein: CASSLAGDREQYF